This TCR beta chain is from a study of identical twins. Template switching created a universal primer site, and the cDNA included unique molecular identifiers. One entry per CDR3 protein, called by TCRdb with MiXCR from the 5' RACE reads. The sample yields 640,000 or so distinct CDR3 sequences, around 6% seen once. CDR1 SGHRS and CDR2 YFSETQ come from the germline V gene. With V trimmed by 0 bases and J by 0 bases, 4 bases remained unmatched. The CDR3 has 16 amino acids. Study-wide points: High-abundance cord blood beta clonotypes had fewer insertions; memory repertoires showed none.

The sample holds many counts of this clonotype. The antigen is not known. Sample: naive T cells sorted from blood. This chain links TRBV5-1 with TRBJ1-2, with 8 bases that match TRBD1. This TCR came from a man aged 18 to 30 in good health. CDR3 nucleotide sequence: TGCGCCAGCAGCTTGGGACAGGGGATTTCTAACTATGGCTACACCTTC. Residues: CASSLGQGISNYGYTF. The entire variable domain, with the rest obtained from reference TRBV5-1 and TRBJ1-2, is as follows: KAGVTQTPRYLIKTRGQQVTLSCSPISGHRSVSWYQQTPGQGLQFLFEYFSETQRNKGNFPGRFSGRQFSNSRSEMNVSTLELGDSALYLCASSLGQGISNYGYTFGSGTRLTVV.